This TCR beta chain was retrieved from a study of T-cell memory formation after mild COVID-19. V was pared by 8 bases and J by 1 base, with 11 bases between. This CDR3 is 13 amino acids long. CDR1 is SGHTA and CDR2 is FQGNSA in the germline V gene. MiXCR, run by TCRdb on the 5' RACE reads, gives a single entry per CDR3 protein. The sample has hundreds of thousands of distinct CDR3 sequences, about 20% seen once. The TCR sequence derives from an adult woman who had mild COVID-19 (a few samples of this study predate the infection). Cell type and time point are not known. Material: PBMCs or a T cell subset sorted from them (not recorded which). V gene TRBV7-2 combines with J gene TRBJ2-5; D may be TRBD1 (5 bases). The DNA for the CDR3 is TGTGCCAGCCGCAAAGGGGCCCAAGAGACCCAGTACTTC. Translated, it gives CASRKGAQETQYF.